This T cell receptor beta chain was observed in a study of spatial heterogeneity in lung cancer. Study as a whole: Raw sequencing reads included, on average, more than 9.5 appearances of each unique TCR and UMI combination.

This CDR3 contains 14 residues. Germline CDR1 is SGHTA and CDR2 is FQGNSA. V was cut by 4 bases and J by 5 bases, with 12 bases left in between. Study results and caveats: Follow-up blood showed ubiquitous expanded tumor TCRs less than blood at resection did.

The time point here: blood at routine non-recurrence follow-up after resection. TCRs were sequenced from unsorted whole RNA of tumor, nontumor lung or PBMC. A few counts support this clonotype. Its antigen is unidentified. On each TCR cDNA molecule, a unique molecular identifier was present. TCRdb ran MiXCR on the 5' RACE reads and lists one entry per CDR3 protein. Of 25,000 or so distinct CDR3 sequences detected, around 5.8% appear once; the ten largest clones hold 20% to 25%. The receptor's source is a male donor with early-stage non-small cell lung cancer. V usage is TRBV7-2 and J usage is TRBJ1-5; no firm D call. The starting material was PBMCs, obtained at follow-up. This CDR3 reads CASSSALEDQPQHF. CDR3 coding DNA: TGTGCCAGCAGCTCCGCCCTAGAAGATCAGCCCCAGCATTTT.